Following are 20 T cell receptor beta chains from one sample sequenced in a study of cytomegalovirus exposure and HLA in healthy donors. The primer mix had 60 Vbeta and 13 Jbeta primers. TCRdb's copy holds only in-frame clones and misses some; the assay was immunoSEQ multiplex PCR. The data hold over 100,000 clones, with roughly four fifths observed a single time. Sequenced: PBMCs. The receptors originated from a male donor in good health and CMV-seronegative.

The chain links TRBV30 to TRBJ2-1; the D is unclear. V lost 0 bases and J lost 5, with 8 bases in between. The CDR3 runs 13 residues. CDR1 and CDR2 from the germline V gene are GTSNPN and SVGIG (reference sequence). The chain's CDR3 is CAWSVRVHNEQFF. The DNA of the CDR3 is TGTGCCTGGAGTGTACGGGTCCACAATGAGCAGTTCTTC.

This chain uses TRBV28 with TRBJ1-5; maybe TRBD1 (6 bases). The V end was cut by 3 bases, the J end by 0 bases, with 15 bases between. The CDR3 loop spans 17 amino acids. Germline loops: CDR1 MDHEN, CDR2 SYDVKM. The CDR3: CASSFGPHRDSNQPQHF. CDR3 in DNA: TGTGCCAGCAGTTTTGGCCCCCACAGGGATAGCAATCAGCCCCAGCATTTT.

This chain links TRBV9 with TRBJ1-1; 9 bases agree with TRBD1. Unmatched junction bases numbered 6, after V lost 2 bases and J lost 4 bases. Germline-derived CDR1 and CDR2 are SGDLS and YYNGEE. The CDR3 is 15 amino acids. CDR3 bases: TGTGCCAGCAGCGTTACAACGACAGGGGGCACTGAAGCTTTCTTT. Translation gives CASSVTTTGGTEAFF.

The chain employs TRBV11-1 and TRBJ1-2, with 9 bases lining up with TRBD1. The CDR3 covers 14 residues. The germline V gene encodes CDR1 SGHAT and CDR2 FQDESV (reference sequence). J was trimmed by 8 bases and V by 4 bases; bases with no gene match: 8. CDR3 residues: CASSYGQGRSGYTF. The CDR3 DNA reads TGTGCCAGCAGCTACGGACAGGGGAGGTCCGGCTACACCTTC.

V gene TRBV6-5 combines with J gene TRBJ1-2, with D possibly TRBD1 on 5 matching bases. V was trimmed by 4 bases and J by 4 bases, leaving 10 bases between them. CDR1 is MNHEY and CDR2 is SVGAGI in the germline V gene. The CDR3 is 13 residues long. The CDR3, as DNA: TGTGCCAGCAGTTTCCTAGGGGCCTATGGCTACACCTTC. As protein: CASSFLGAYGYTF.

The chain couples TRBV7-8 to TRBJ2-7, with 9 bases aligning to TRBD1. CDR1 SGHVS and CDR2 FQNEAQ come from the germline V gene. This CDR3 contains 14 residues. Trimming cost V 1 base and J 3 bases; bases outside gene matches: 1. Here the CDR3 DNA reads TGTGCCAGCAGCTTAGGGGACAGGGACTACGAGCAGTACTTC. Translating it yields CASSLGDRDYEQYF. The full variable domain, with the rest looked up from reference TRBV7-8 and TRBJ2-7, is GAGVSQSPRYKVAKRGQDVALRCDPISGHVSLFWYQQALGQGPEFLTYFQNEAQLDKSGLPSDRFFAERPEGSVSTLKIQRTQQEDSAVYLCASSLGDRDYEQYFGPGTRLTVT.

The chain combines TRBV14 with TRBJ2-1; TRBD2 aligns across 14 bases. With 0 bases clipped from V and 6 bases from J, the junction kept 13 bases outside the gene matches. CDR1 SGHDN and CDR2 FVKESK come from the germline V gene. This CDR3 region has 20 residues. The CDR3 sequence: CASSQEPSLGLAGVGNEQFF. DNA of the CDR3: TGTGCCAGCAGCCAAGAACCTTCGCTGGGACTAGCGGGAGTGGGCAATGAGCAGTTCTTC.

With respect to this clone: Other DNA sequences in the same sample also yield this CDR3. The chain recombines TRBV27 with TRBJ2-5; 13 bases match TRBD2. This CDR3 is 17 amino acids long. V shed 6 bases, J shed 0 bases, and the junction held 7 bases outside the gene matches. Germline values: CDR1 MNHEY, CDR2 SMNVEV (reference sequence). The CDR3: CASRALAGGLYQETQYF. CDR3 coding DNA: TGTGCCAGCAGAGCACTAGCGGGGGGGTTGTACCAAGAGACCCAGTACTTC.

The chain recombines TRBV10-1 with TRBJ2-7; D is unresolved. V gave up 4 bases and J gave up 8 bases, with 15 bases separating them. The germline V gene has CDR1 WNHNN and CDR2 SYGVQD (reference sequence). CDR3 size: 13 residues. This CDR3 is CASSAGWLIQQYF. The CDR3 DNA follows: TGCGCCAGCAGTGCAGGCTGGCTTATCCAGCAGTACTTC.

The V and J genes are TRBV30 and TRBJ2-2; D may be TRBD2 (5 bases). CDR1 is GTSNPN, CDR2 SVGIG, per germline (reference sequence). Trimming left V 3 bases short and J 1 base short, with 6 bases between. The CDR3 runs to 13 residues. The CDR3 nucleotides read TGTGCCTGGAGCCGGGGGAACACCGGGGAGCTGTTTTTT. Translating it yields CAWSRGNTGELFF.

This chain links TRBV6-1 with TRBJ2-5, with 7 positions matching TRBD2. CDR1 and CDR2 from the germline V gene are MNHNS and SASEGT. V dropped 8 bases and J dropped 5; count of bases not matched to a gene: 11. The CDR3 runs to 14 residues. CDR3 bases: TGTGCCAGCGGCTCGACTAGCAGCGGTGAGACCCAGTACTTC. This gives the protein CASGSTSSGETQYF.

V usage is TRBV5-5 and J usage is TRBJ2-7; 7 bases match TRBD2. With 1 base clipped from V and 5 bases from J, the junction kept 12 bases outside the gene matches. Germline CDR1 reads SGHKS; CDR2 reads YYEKEE (reference sequence). CDR3 length: 16 amino acids. Written as DNA, the CDR3 is TGTGCCAGCAGCTTGATCGGGACTACGCGAAGGAACGAGCAGTACTTC. Protein product: CASSLIGTTRRNEQYF.

The chain employs TRBV9 and TRBJ1-2; 12 positions match TRBD1. The CDR3 spans 17 residues. The germline CDR1 and CDR2 sequences are SGDLS and YYNGEE. V was clipped by 2 bases and J by 4 bases; unmatched bases: 9. Here the CDR3 DNA reads TGTGCCAGCAGCGTTTATACCGGGACAGGGGGCGGCTATGGCTACACCTTC. Its protein is CASSVYTGTGGGYGYTF.

In this sample, this clone turned up a few times. J is TRBJ2-2 and V is TRBV4-3; maybe TRBD1 (5 bases). CDR3 length: 16 amino acids. V dropped 0 bases and J dropped 1 base, with 9 bases sitting between them. Germline CDR1 reads LGHNA; CDR2 reads YSLEER. The CDR3 loop is CASSQEDTENTGELFF. The CDR3 coding sequence is TGCGCCAGCAGCCAAGAGGACACCGAGAACACCGGGGAGCTGTTTTTT.

This clone was found a few times. Other DNA sequences within the sample encode an identical CDR3. The rearrangement uses TRBV7-2 and TRBJ2-7, with D possibly being TRBD1 (6 bases). CDR3 size: 12 residues. The V end was cut by 5 bases, the J end by 3 bases, with 8 bases between. CDR1 is SGHTA, CDR2 FQGNSA, per germline. Here the CDR3 reads CASSPRGYEQYF. CDR3 bases: TGTGCCAGCAGCCCCAGGGGCTACGAGCAGTACTTC.

The CDR3 nucleotides are TGTGCCAGCAGCTTAGATGCGGGGGGGGTCTCCTACGAGCAGTACTTC. Translated, it gives CASSLDAGGVSYEQYF. The rearrangement uses TRBV7-2 and TRBJ2-7; 9 nucleotides match TRBD2. Losses at the gene ends were 1 base for V and 0 bases for J; bases not matched to a gene: 4. The CDR3 runs 16 residues. Germline-derived CDR1 and CDR2 are SGHTA and FQGNSA.

V is TRBV5-4 and J is TRBJ2-3; 7 bases align to TRBD2. The CDR3 length is 16 residues. Germline CDR1 and CDR2: SGHNT and YYREEE (reference sequence). V gave up 4 bases and J gave up 5 bases; unmatched junction bases: 13. DNA for the CDR3: TGTGCCAGCAGCACCCCCGGACTAGTGGTCGGAGATACGCAGTATTTT. Translation gives CASSTPGLVVGDTQYF.

The rearrangement uses TRBV28 and TRBJ2-7; 12 nucleotides align to TRBD2. V dropped 6 bases and J dropped 4; count of bases not matched to a gene: 10. CDR1 and CDR2 (germline): MDHEN, SYDVKM. The CDR3 spans 16 residues. In DNA form, the CDR3 reads TGTGCCAGCAGGCCCCCCGGACTAGCGGGACTGTACGAGCAGTACTTC. This sequence encodes CASRPPGLAGLYEQYF.

This clone has just one count. This rearrangement joins TRBV6-1 to TRBJ1-4, with TRBD1 as a possible D gene (5 bases). CDR3 length equals 15 residues. Trimming stripped 5 bases from V and 0 bases from J, with 10 bases between. Per germline, CDR1 MNHNS and CDR2 SASEGT. CDR3 bases: TGTGCCAGCAGTCCCAGGGTCGCAACTAATGAAAAACTGTTTTTT. This encodes CASSPRVATNEKLFF.

This clone was seen more than once but under ten times. The V call is TRBV2, the J call TRBJ2-2; 12 bases map to TRBD2. V lost 6 bases and J lost 5; bases outside the gene matches: 13. The germline V gene encodes CDR1 SNHLY and CDR2 FYNNEI. This CDR3 comprises 18 residues. Here the CDR3 reads CASSLRGFTSGRTGELFF. DNA of the CDR3: TGTGCCAGCAGCCTAAGAGGGTTCACTAGCGGGAGGACCGGGGAGCTGTTTTTT.